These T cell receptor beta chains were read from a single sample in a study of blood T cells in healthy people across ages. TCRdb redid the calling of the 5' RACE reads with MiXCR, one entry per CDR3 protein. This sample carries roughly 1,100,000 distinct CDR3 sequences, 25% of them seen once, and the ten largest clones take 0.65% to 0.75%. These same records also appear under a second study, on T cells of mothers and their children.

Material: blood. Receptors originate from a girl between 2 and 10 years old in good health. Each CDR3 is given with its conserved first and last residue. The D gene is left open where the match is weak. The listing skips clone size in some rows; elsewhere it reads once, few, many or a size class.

TGTGCTAGCAGCCCGTGGATTGAGGGTGAGCAGTTCTTC CASSPWIEGEQFF TRBV7-7 - TRBJ2-1 -
TGTGCCAGCAGTCGAACTAGCGTCTACAATGAGCAGTTCTTC CASSRTSVYNEQFF TRBV28 TRBD2 TRBJ2-1 few
TGCAGCGTTCCAAATCACCCATATGGCTACACCTTC CSVPNHPYGYTF TRBV29-1 - TRBJ1-2 -
TGCGCCAGCAGCTTGGAGGGAATTGACGCGATCTTC CASSLEGIDAIF TRBV5-1 - TRBJ2-5 few
TGTGCCAGCAGCTTAGGAATGGGACAGGAGGACACCGGGGAGCTGTTTTTT CASSLGMGQEDTGELFF TRBV7-9 TRBD1 TRBJ2-2 few
TGCAGTGCTAGCACAGGGAGTGAAGCTTTCTTT CSASTGSEAFF TRBV20-1 - TRBJ1-1 -
TGTGCCAGCAGCTTAGAGGGGAGGTTAAGCGAGCAGTACTTC CASSLEGRLSEQYF TRBV7-3 - TRBJ2-7 -
TGCGCCAGCAGCCAAGGTTTCGGGGAGACCCAGTACTTC CASSQGFGETQYF TRBV4-3 - TRBJ2-5 few
TGTGCCAGCACCCCAGGACTCAGCTCCTACGAGCAGTACTTC CASTPGLSSYEQYF TRBV28 - TRBJ2-7 many
TGTGCCAGCAGCGACAGTTCTCCGGGACTACCTAATCAGTTCTTC CASSDSSPGLPNQFF TRBV7-2 TRBD2 TRBJ2-1 -
TGTGCCAGCAGCTTGAGGACTCGGGATAATTCACCCCTCCACTTT CASSLRTRDNSPLHF TRBV7-2 - TRBJ1-6 -
TGCAGTGCTAGAGAAGGACATATGGAGACCCAGTACTTC CSAREGHMETQYF TRBV20-1 - TRBJ2-5 few
TGTGCCAGCAGCCAAGATCTAGGAGGAAAAGAGACCCAGTACTTC CASSQDLGGKETQYF TRBV4-2 - TRBJ2-5 many
TGTGCCAGCAGCCCGCCTTGGACCAAAAACATTCAGTACTTC CASSPPWTKNIQYF TRBV7-2 - TRBJ2-4 -
TGTGCCAGCAGCCGCAATTCGGACGGGGCCGTTTGGACCCAGTACTTC CASSRNSDGAVWTQYF TRBV11-2 - TRBJ2-5 few
TGTGCCAGCAGTGACGGGTCAGGGGGCTCCTACGAGCAGTACTTC CASSDGSGGSYEQYF TRBV6-1 TRBD1 TRBJ2-7 -
TGTGCCAGCAGTGACTCACCAGGCAACGCTACCTACGGTGGGATGAAGGAGACCCAGTACTTC CASSDSPGNATYGGMKETQYF TRBV6-4 - TRBJ2-5 -
TGTGCCAGCGGGGAGGCCAAAAACATTCAGTACTTC CASGEAKNIQYF TRBV28 - TRBJ2-4 -
TGTGCCAGCAGCCTAGCAAGGTCGGGGGGGACCTCCGGGCAGTACTTC CASSLARSGGTSGQYF TRBV11-2 TRBD2 TRBJ2-7 -
TGCAGCGTCGGACTAGCGGGAGGGTACGAGCAGTACTTC CSVGLAGGYEQYF TRBV29-1 TRBD2 TRBJ2-7 few
TGTGCCAGCAGTTTGGGGCAGGACCGCGAGCAGTACTTC CASSLGQDREQYF TRBV28 - TRBJ2-7 -
TGTGCCAGCAGCTCGACGACTAGCGGGAGCGTTGGAGATACGCAGTATTTT CASSSTTSGSVGDTQYF TRBV7-9 TRBD2 TRBJ2-3 -
TGTGCCAGCAGCCATTGGGGGACATTGGGAACCGGGGAGCTGTTTTTT CASSHWGTLGTGELFF TRBV5-6 - TRBJ2-2 few
TGTGCCAGCAGCGCCGGGACAGGGTATTCGGGTGGAGAGACCCAGTACTTC CASSAGTGYSGGETQYF TRBV12-3/TRBV12-4 TRBD1 TRBJ2-5 few
TGTGCCAGCAGCTTAGGACGAGAGTCGCGGGGAAACATTCAGTACTTC CASSLGRESRGNIQYF TRBV11-2 - TRBJ2-4 -
TGCAGCGCAGACCAAGGGACAGGGGCAGATACGCAGTATTTT CSADQGTGADTQYF TRBV29-1 TRBD1 TRBJ2-3 once
TGTGCCAGCAGCCAAGACGGACGGACGTCTGAAAAACTGTTTTTT CASSQDGRTSEKLFF TRBV4-2 - TRBJ1-4 few
TGCGCCAGCAGCCCCACCGAAACAGGGGGTCACTATGGCTACACCTTC CASSPTETGGHYGYTF TRBV4-1 TRBD1 TRBJ1-2 -
TGCAGCGTTACGTTCATGAACACTGAAGCTTTCTTT CSVTFMNTEAFF TRBV29-1 - TRBJ1-1 -
TGTGCCAGCAGCCCCCGAGAGCATGGCTACACCTTC CASSPREHGYTF TRBV7-9 - TRBJ1-2 -
TGCGCCAGCAGCTCAGTGAACTATGGCTACACCTTC CASSSVNYGYTF TRBV5-1 - TRBJ1-2 -
TGTGCCACCCACGGGACTAGAGGGAAGGGTGAGCAGTTCTTC CATHGTRGKGEQFF TRBV18 TRBD2 TRBJ2-1 -
TGTGCCAGCAGCAAACCGGGACTAGCGTGGAATGAGCAGTTCTTC CASSKPGLAWNEQFF TRBV14 TRBD2 TRBJ2-1 few
TGTGCCAGCAGCTCGCCAGGGTTAATTTACGAGCAGTACTTC CASSSPGLIYEQYF TRBV7-9 - TRBJ2-7 -
TGCAGCGTTGAGGCTAAGTCTTACAATGAGCAGTTCTTC CSVEAKSYNEQFF TRBV29-1 - TRBJ2-1 few
TGTGCCAGCAGCCAGGATATTTTCCTTACCTACGAGCAGTACTTC CASSQDIFLTYEQYF TRBV3-1 - TRBJ2-7 -
TGTGCCAGCAGTCCTCTGGCGGGGGACTCCTACGAGCAGTACTTC CASSPLAGDSYEQYF TRBV2 TRBD2 TRBJ2-7 -
TGTGCCACCAGTGATTCTTCGTATGGCTACACCTTC CATSDSSYGYTF TRBV24-1 - TRBJ1-2 few
TGCGCCAGCAGCCATACTACTGGGTATCAGTACTTC CASSHTTGYQYF TRBV4-1 - TRBJ2-5 -
TGTGCCAGCAGTTATACCCGGACAGGGGTTGCTTATGGGCAGTACTTC CASSYTRTGVAYGQYF TRBV28 TRBD1 TRBJ2-5 -
TGTGCCAGCAGCTTAGTTCCGGGCGAGCAGTACTTC CASSLVPGEQYF TRBV7-9 - TRBJ2-7 few
TGTGCCAGCAGCTTGGGTAGCGGAACGACCTCCTCCTACAATGAGCAGTTCTTC CASSLGSGTTSSYNEQFF TRBV5-6 - TRBJ2-1 few
TGTGCCAGCAGCTTATTGGTTGAGGCGGGTCAGTTCTTC CASSLLVEAGQFF TRBV7-6 - TRBJ2-1 few
TGTGCCCAGACCCACTTTCAAGAGACCCAGTACTTC CAQTHFQETQYF TRBV2 - TRBJ2-5 -
TGTGCCAGCAGCCCACGACAGGGGTTCTACGAGCAGTACTTC CASSPRQGFYEQYF TRBV7-2 TRBD1 TRBJ2-7 few
TGTGCCAGCAGCCACGGGGGGGGCGGCCAAGAGACCCAGTACTTC CASSHGGGGQETQYF TRBV3-1 TRBD2 TRBJ2-5 few
TGTGCCAGCAGCGCCACAGGGACCAGTGGGGCAGGCTACACCTTC CASSATGTSGAGYTF TRBV7-9 - TRBJ1-2 few
TGTGCCACCAGTGATTTTAAGCGGACAAGTCAGGTAAATGAGCAGTTCTTC CATSDFKRTSQVNEQFF TRBV24-1 - TRBJ2-1 -
TGTGCCAGTAGTATCTCCGGGGGAACGAGGGACGAGCAGTACTTC CASSISGGTRDEQYF TRBV19 - TRBJ2-7 -
TGTGCCAGCAGCCAAGATTGGGGTCCCGGGGAGCTGTTTTTT CASSQDWGPGELFF TRBV4-2 - TRBJ2-2 few
TGTGCCAGCAGTTCCCGACAGGCTCCTAACTATGGCTACACCTTC CASSSRQAPNYGYTF TRBV12-3/TRBV12-4 - TRBJ1-2 few
TGTGCCAGCAGGGAGGGGGATGTCATTCAGTACTTC CASREGDVIQYF TRBV2 - TRBJ2-4 few
TGTGCCAGCAGCTTCGAGCACATTCAGTACTTC CASSFEHIQYF TRBV7-2 - TRBJ2-4 -
TGCAGTGCTAGTATCCCTCTTGGGCGGGAGGGCATGGAAAACATTCAGTACTTC CSASIPLGREGMENIQYF TRBV20-1 TRBD2 TRBJ2-4 -
TGTGCCAGCAGTGAATACAGAGATCCTCTAGCGGGAGACACAGATACGCAGTATTTT CASSEYRDPLAGDTDTQYF TRBV25-1 TRBD2 TRBJ2-3 -
TGCAGTGCCACGGGAGGGGAGTTGGAGACCCAGTACTTC CSATGGELETQYF TRBV20-1 TRBD2 TRBJ2-5 -
TGTGCCAGCAGCCCTCCCGGGAGGGGAGCAGATGGCTACACCTTC CASSPPGRGADGYTF TRBV7-2 - TRBJ1-2 -
TGTGCCAGCAGCCATGCCCTAGCCCCCAGTGAGCAGTTCTTC CASSHALAPSEQFF TRBV3-1 - TRBJ2-1 -
TGTGCCAGCAGCTTAGTTTCCGACGGGACCCAGTACTTC CASSLVSDGTQYF TRBV7-2 - TRBJ2-5 -
TGCGCCAGCAGCCAAGACTACCCTGAAAACACCATATATTTT CASSQDYPENTIYF TRBV4-3 - TRBJ1-3 -